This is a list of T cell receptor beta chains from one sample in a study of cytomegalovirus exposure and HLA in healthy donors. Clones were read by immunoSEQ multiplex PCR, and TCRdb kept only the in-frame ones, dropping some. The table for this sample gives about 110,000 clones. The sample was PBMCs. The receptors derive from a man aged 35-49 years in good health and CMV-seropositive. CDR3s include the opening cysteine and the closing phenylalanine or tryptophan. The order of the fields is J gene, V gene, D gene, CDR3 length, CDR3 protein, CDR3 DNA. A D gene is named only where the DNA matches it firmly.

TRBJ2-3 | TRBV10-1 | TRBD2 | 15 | CASSEGGSFTDTQYF | TGCGCCAGCAGTGAGGGCGGGAGTTTCACAGATACGCAGTATTTT
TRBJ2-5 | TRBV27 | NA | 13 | CASSLSSSRGLYF | TGTGCCAGCAGTTTATCCTCATCTCGAGGATTGTACTTC
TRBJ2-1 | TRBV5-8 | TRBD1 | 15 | CASSLWGQGYNEQFF | TGTGCCAGCAGCTTGTGGGGACAGGGTTACAATGAGCAGTTCTTC
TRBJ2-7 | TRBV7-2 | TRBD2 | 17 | CASSPGLAGGPTYEQYF | TGTGCCAGCAGCCCAGGACTAGCGGGAGGGCCCACCTACGAGCAGTACTTC
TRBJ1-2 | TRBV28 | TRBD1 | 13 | CASRPGQNYGYTF | TGTGCCAGCAGGCCGGGACAGAACTATGGCTACACCTTC
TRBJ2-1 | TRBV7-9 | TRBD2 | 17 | CASSFGRLVVYHNEQFF | TGTGCCAGCAGCTTCGGGAGGCTAGTCGTATATCACAATGAGCAGTTCTTC
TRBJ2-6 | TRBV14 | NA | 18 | CASSHRTVPLSGANVLTF | TGTGCCAGCAGCCACAGGACAGTCCCACTTTCTGGGGCCAACGTCCTGACTTTC
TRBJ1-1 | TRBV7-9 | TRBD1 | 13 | CAGDRGWDTEAFF | TGTGCCGGGGACAGGGGTTGGGACACTGAAGCTTTCTTT
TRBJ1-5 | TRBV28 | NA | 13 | CATKEGLNQPQHF | TGTGCAACGAAAGAGGGCCTGAATCAGCCCCAGCATTTT
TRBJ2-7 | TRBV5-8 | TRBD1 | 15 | CASSFTGVRSYEQYF | TGTGCCAGCAGCTTCACAGGGGTGAGGTCCTACGAGCAGTACTTC
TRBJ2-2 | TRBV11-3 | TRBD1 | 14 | CASSSGQITGELFF | TGTGCCAGCAGCTCGGGACAGATTACCGGGGAGCTGTTTTTT
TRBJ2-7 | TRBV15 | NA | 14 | CATSRDRAGIEQYF | TGTGCCACCAGCAGAGATCGGGCCGGGATCGAGCAGTACTTC
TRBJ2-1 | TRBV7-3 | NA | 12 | CASSSPPEGLFF | TGTGCCAGCAGCTCCCCCCCCGAAGGACTGTTCTTC
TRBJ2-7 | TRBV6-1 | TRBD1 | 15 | CASSEADRGLYEQYF | TGTGCCAGCAGTGAAGCTGACAGGGGGCTATACGAGCAGTACTTC
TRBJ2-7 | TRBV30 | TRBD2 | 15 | CAWRDKTSGSYEQYF | TGTGCCTGGAGGGACAAGACTAGCGGCTCCTACGAGCAGTACTTC
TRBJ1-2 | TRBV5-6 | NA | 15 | CASSPPFGVTSGYTF | TGTGCCAGCAGCCCACCCTTCGGGGTAACTAGTGGCTACACCTTC
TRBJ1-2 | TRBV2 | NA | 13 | CASSPNRVPGYTF | TGTGCCAGCAGTCCAAACAGGGTCCCTGGCTACACCTTC
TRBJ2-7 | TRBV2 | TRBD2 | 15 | CASRQGLAVSYEQYF | TGTGCCAGCAGACAGGGACTAGCGGTCTCCTACGAGCAGTACTTC
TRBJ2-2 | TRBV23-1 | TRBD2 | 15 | CASTGGEGLSGELFF | TGCGCCAGCACCGGGGGGGAGGGGTTGTCCGGGGAGCTGTTTTTT
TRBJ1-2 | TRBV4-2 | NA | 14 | CASSQDPQNYGYTF | TGTGCCAGCAGCCAAGACCCCCAGAACTATGGCTACACCTTC
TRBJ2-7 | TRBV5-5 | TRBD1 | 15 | CASSGGTGATYEQYF | TGTGCCAGCAGCGGCGGGACAGGAGCGACCTACGAGCAGTACTTC
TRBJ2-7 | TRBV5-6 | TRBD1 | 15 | CASSSRTRGSYEQYF | TGTGCCAGCAGCTCACGAACCAGGGGGTCCTACGAGCAGTACTTC
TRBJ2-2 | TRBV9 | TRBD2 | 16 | CASSPEAGINTGELFF | TGTGCCAGCAGCCCGGAAGCGGGGATTAACACCGGGGAGCTGTTTTTT
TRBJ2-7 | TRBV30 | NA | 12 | CASISGEYEQYF | TGTGCCTCCATTTCAGGGGAGTACGAGCAGTACTTC
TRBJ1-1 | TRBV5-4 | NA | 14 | CASSLASEDSEAFF | TGTGCCAGCAGCTTGGCCTCGGAGGACAGTGAAGCTTTCTTT
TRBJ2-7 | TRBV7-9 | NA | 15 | CASSPDKIGNYEQYF | TGTGCCAGCAGCCCAGACAAGATCGGAAACTACGAGCAGTACTTC
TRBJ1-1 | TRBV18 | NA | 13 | CASSPDRVTEAFF | TGTGCCAGCTCACCCGATCGAGTCACTGAAGCTTTCTTT
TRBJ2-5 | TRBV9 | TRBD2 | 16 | CASSVESLAGEETQYF | TGTGCCAGCAGCGTAGAATCGCTAGCGGGAGAAGAGACCCAGTACTTC
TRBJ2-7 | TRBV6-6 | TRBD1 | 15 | CASRTGDRNSYEQYF | TGTGCCAGCAGGACCGGGGACAGAAACTCCTACGAGCAGTACTTC
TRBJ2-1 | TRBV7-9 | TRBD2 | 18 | CASSLAQLAGSGYNEQFF | TGTGCCAGCAGCTTAGCGCAGCTAGCGGGAAGTGGATACAATGAGCAGTTCTTC